The 4 T cell receptor beta chains in this list originate from one sample, sequenced in a study of blood T cells in healthy people across ages. It was with a sample-barcoded 5' primer and a J-beta primer mix that a second PCR of roughly 7 to 12 cycles was run. TCRdb re-derived calls from the 5' RACE reads in MiXCR, one entry per CDR3 protein. The sample consists of around 900,000 distinct CDR3 sequences, 51% of them appearing once. The source material was blood. These receptors all stem from a woman aged 60-70 years in good health.

Of note for this clonotype: Mismatch with germline at one junction end may stem from a read error. V usage is TRBV12-3 or TRBV12-4 and J usage is TRBJ2-5; a weak D match, TRBD1 (5 bases). This CDR3 spans 14 amino acids. This chain's CDR3 is CAIALGQFQETRYF. CDR3 bases: TGTGCCATCGCCCTGGGGCAGTTCCAAGAGACCCGGTACTTC.

This clonotype was counted between two and nine times. V is TRBV7-2 and J is TRBJ2-3; the D is unclear. Per germline, CDR1 SGHTA and CDR2 FQGNSA. This CDR3 has 15 residues. Trimming removed 4 bases at V and 6 bases at J, with 17 bases between. In DNA, the CDR3 is TGTGCCAGCAGCTCCGGCAGTTGGTTTTTGGATACGCAGTATTTT. The encoded protein is CASSSGSWFLDTQYF.

This chain joins TRBV2 and TRBJ2-4; D not resolved. The DNA end is a closer match to TRBJ2-7, so the J assignment may be wrong. This CDR3 is 13 amino acids long. Germline V gene sequence: CDR1 SNHLY, CDR2 FYNNEI. CDR3 DNA sequence: TGTGCCAGCATCCCCCCCTCCTCCTACGAGCAGTACTTC. This gives the protein CASIPPSSYEQYF.

This clonotype was observed once. The rearrangement uses TRBV20-1 and TRBJ2-1, with 8 nucleotides matching TRBD2. J lost 11 bases, V lost 0 bases, and 9 bases had no gene match. CDR3 length: 14 amino acids. From germline, CDR1 is DFQATT and CDR2 SNEGSKA (reference sequence). CDR3 residues: CSAREGIAGQKQFF. The CDR3 DNA reads TGCAGTGCTAGAGAGGGGATAGCGGGACAAAAGCAGTTCTTC.